What follows are 5 T cell receptor beta chains derived from one specimen sequenced in a study of cytomegalovirus exposure and HLA in healthy donors. 13 Jbeta primers and 60 Vbeta primers were used for the PCR. TCRdb keeps only in-frame clones here, not all; method: immunoSEQ multiplex PCR. The table records 100,000 to 150,000 clones, roughly four fifths of them present only once. Sequencing input: PBMCs. The source is a woman between 45 and 65 years old in good health and CMV-seropositive.

This chain links TRBV5-1 with TRBJ2-3, with 11 positions matching TRBD2. The CDR3 is 15 amino acids. CDR1 is SGHRS, CDR2 YFSETQ, per germline. J gave up 3 bases and V 3 bases, and 3 bases lay outside the gene matches. The CDR3 here is CASSSTSGGTDTQYF. CDR3 nucleotide sequence: TGCGCCAGCAGCTCAACTAGCGGGGGTACAGATACGCAGTATTTT.

This clone was found a few times. The chain carries TRBV5-1 and TRBJ1-6; the D gene is possibly TRBD1 (6 bases). The CDR3 totals 15 residues. CDR1 is SGHRS and CDR2 is YFSETQ in the germline V gene. V dropped 4 bases and J dropped 4 bases, with 12 bases sitting between them. The CDR3 DNA is TGCGCCAGCAGCGGGGACACGGGGTATAATTCACCCCTCCACTTT. This gives the protein CASSGDTGYNSPLHF.

The sample holds a few counts of this clone. The V and J genes are TRBV5-1 and TRBJ2-3; perhaps TRBD2 as D (7 bases). Per germline, CDR1 SGHRS and CDR2 YFSETQ. V was cut by 7 bases and J by 4 bases, with 19 bases left in between. This CDR3 has 15 amino acids. For the CDR3, the DNA is TGCGCCAGCCGCCGAGGGGGGGGTGGGCCAGATACGCAGTATTTT. Translated, it gives CASRRGGGGPDTQYF.

This clone has just a few counts. The V and J genes are TRBV4-3 and TRBJ1-1; possibly TRBD1 for D (5 bases). Germline CDR1 and CDR2: LGHNA and YSLEER. The CDR3 loop spans 15 amino acids. Trimming pared 0 bases from V and 7 bases from J, leaving 15 bases between. The CDR3 DNA reads as TGCGCCAGCAGCCAAGATTTAGCCGGGGGAGGTGAAGCTTTCTTT. As protein: CASSQDLAGGGEAFF.

This chain links TRBV9 with TRBJ2-7; D gene uncertain. Trimming left V 3 bases short and J 2 bases short, with 12 bases between. Per the germline V gene, CDR1 is SGDLS and CDR2 is YYNGEE. The CDR3 length is 14 residues. As DNA, the CDR3 is TGTGCCAGCAGCGCGTCACAGAGCACCTACGAGCAGTACTTC. Its translation is CASSASQSTYEQYF.